This TCR beta chain was documented in a study of CD8 T cells in ankylosing spondylitis (dated by TCRdb to about 2017). Study-level background: T cell receptor beta repertoires were profiled in healthy donors and ankylosing spondylitis patients so that disease-linked TCR variants could be found. In total, the full study cohort was made up of roughly 100 healthy donors and about two dozen ankylosing spondylitis patients. Peripheral blood was sampled, and synovial fluid was additionally collected from ankylosing spondylitis patients. Broader findings and caveats from the paper: According to the report, matched synovial fluid samples from ankylosing spondylitis patients were significantly enriched for the disease-linked clones. Blood from ankylosing spondylitis patients appeared to be characterized by a TCR beta motif made up of several highly homologous amino acid variants. Some motif variants had previously been reported in the synovial fluid and blood of reactive arthritis patients, which suggests shared mechanisms of disease initiation. The disease-linked clones showed a CD8+ phenotype and occurred at relatively low frequencies in peripheral blood.

The CDR3 has 14 amino acids, counting the end cysteine and phenylalanine. The sequence is cut down to CDR3 DNA, 42 bases in frame from base 1. V was cut back by 5 bases and J by 1 base, leaving a gap of 9 bases between them. Sequenced on an Illumina HiSeq 2500. Quantitative 5'-RACE with molecular barcodes was the method used to prepare the TCR beta libraries. Per the source publication's procedure: A new computational method, built on a probabilistic model of VDJ rearrangement, was used to identify disease-linked TCR variants. The public reads were reanalyzed by TCRdb: fastp trimming at Q25, MiXCR alignment, in-frame beta chains only. Identical CDR3 protein sequences are pooled into one entry, listed with their most common genes and DNA. None of the V and J calls come from the authors' own analysis; TCRdb made them. The sample data list around 150,000 distinct CDR3 sequences, and around 6.6% of these were observed just once. The ten largest clones represent 9.5% to 15% of the sample.

This clonotype was counted only a few times. Its antigen is still unknown. The record has no base qualities; no much larger clone is one base away. The sample comprised blood, either unsorted or a sorted T cell fraction (not recorded which). In this chain, TRBV12-3 or TRBV12-4 is recombined with TRBJ1-5, with the D segment identity uncertain. The sequence was collected from a female donor with ankylosing spondylitis or in good health (not recorded which). The CDR3 amino acid sequence is: CASSPPGSNQPQHF. In nucleotides, the sequence is TGTGCCAGCAGTCCTCCCGGGAGCAATCAGCCCCAGCATTTT.